These 10 T cell receptor beta chains share one sample of origin, sequenced in a study of response to subunit inactivated influenza vaccine. TCRdb passed the RT-PCR reads through MiXCR, listing each CDR3 protein once. The sample shows more than 150,000 distinct CDR3 sequences, around 9.2% of them seen only once. The specimen was non-naive T cells sorted from PBMCs, collected on the day of vaccination. The origin of the receptors is a man in his fifties or sixties who received an inactivated influenza vaccine.

The sample holds many counts of this clonotype. The chain recombines TRBV5-1 with TRBJ2-3; D is ambiguous. This CDR3 region has 14 residues. The ends were cut back, 0 bases at V and 4 bases at J, with 9 bases in the middle. Germline V lookup: CDR1 SGHRS, CDR2 YFSETQ. CDR3 region: CASSLGRLSDTQYF. The CDR3 coding sequence is TGCGCCAGCAGCTTGGGCAGGCTTTCAGATACGCAGTATTTT.

This clonotype was seen a few times. This chain uses TRBV28 with TRBJ1-5, with D maybe TRBD1 (5 bases). The V gene lost 2 bases and the J gene lost 5 bases, with 13 bases spanning the gap. CDR1 is MDHEN and CDR2 is SYDVKM in the germline V gene. The CDR3 loop spans 15 amino acids. The chain's CDR3 is CASSLVGLRDQPQHF. The DNA for the CDR3 is TGTGCCAGCAGTTTAGTGGGGCTGAGGGATCAGCCCCAGCATTTT.

Only a few counts were recorded for this clonotype. The rearrangement links TRBV12-3 or TRBV12-4 to TRBJ1-3; D remains unclear. The CDR3 length is 13 residues. The V end was cut by 6 bases, the J end by 0 bases, with 6 bases between. CDR3 amino acids: CASSQISGNTIYF. The CDR3 region has the DNA TGTGCCAGCAGCCAGATCTCTGGAAACACCATATATTTT.

This clonotype was seen at least ten times. The chain combines TRBV20-1 with TRBJ2-3; D tentatively reads TRBD1 or TRBD2 (7 bases each). This CDR3 contains 13 residues. In germline, CDR1 is DFQATT, CDR2 SNEGSKA (reference sequence). The V end lost 3 bases, the J end lost 10 bases, and 17 bases lay between the germline ends. As DNA, the CDR3 is TGCAGTGCTAGCCTGGGGGGGACAGTGGCGCAGTATTTT. It encodes CSASLGGTVAQYF.

The table lists this clonotype with many counts. The DNA of the CDR3 is TGTGCCAGCAGTTACCCCAGCGGACAAGAGACCCAGTACTTC. This encodes CASSYPSGQETQYF. The chain recombines TRBV6-5 with TRBJ2-5; TRBD2 might be the D (5 bases). V lost 2 bases, J lost 2 bases, and 9 bases lay in between. Germline-derived CDR1 and CDR2 are MNHEY and SVGAGI. CDR3 length equals 14 residues.

This clonotype showed up just a few times. The CDR3 DNA is TGTGCCAGCAGTTACGGCAGGGTGGGCAATCAGCCCCAGCATTTT. This translates into CASSYGRVGNQPQHF. The chain couples TRBV6-2 or TRBV6-3 to TRBJ1-5; TRBD1 is a possible D gene (5 bases). The germline V and J ends were trimmed by 2 bases and 2 bases, with 10 bases remaining between them. CDR1 and CDR2 (germline): MNHEY, SVGEGT. CDR3 length: 15 residues.

The chain joins TRBV11-2 to TRBJ2-3; 10 positions match TRBD2. CDR1 SGHAT and CDR2 FQNNGV come from the germline V gene. Trimming at V came to 5 bases and at J to 4 bases, leaving 9 bases not matched to a gene. This CDR3 is 16 amino acids long. CDR3 residues: CASSPPGAGGPDTQYF. The CDR3 DNA follows: TGTGCCAGCAGCCCCCCCGGAGCGGGGGGGCCAGATACGCAGTATTTT.

The table lists this clonotype with a few counts. The V and J genes are TRBV7-8 and TRBJ2-5, with TRBD1 matching 9 bases. The ends lost 8 bases at V and 5 bases at J; junction bases unmatched: 12. Per the germline V gene, CDR1 is SGHVS and CDR2 is FQNEAQ. This CDR3 spans 15 amino acids. CDR3 nucleotide sequence: TGTGCCAGCCTCCGTGGCAGGACAGGGGACGAGACCCAGTACTTC. Translated: CASLRGRTGDETQYF. Filled out from reference TRBV7-8 and TRBJ2-5, the complete variable domain reads GAGVSQSPRYKVAKRGQDVALRCDPISGHVSLFWYQQALGQGPEFLTYFQNEAQLDKSGLPSDRFFAERPEGSVSTLKIQRTQQEDSAVYLCASLRGRTGDETQYFGPGTRLLVL.

This clonotype came up a few times. The rearrangement joins TRBV29-1 to TRBJ2-7; 14 bases align to TRBD2. Germline V lookup: CDR1 SQVTM, CDR2 ANQGSEA. The CDR3 covers 14 residues. V was pared by 4 bases and J by 2 bases, with 1 base of the junction left unmatched. The chain's CDR3 is CSVAGLAGAYEQYF. For the CDR3, the DNA is TGCAGCGTTGCGGGACTAGCGGGGGCCTACGAGCAGTACTTC.

The chain links TRBV20-1 to TRBJ2-1; 8 bases line up with TRBD2. Germline V lookup: CDR1 DFQATT, CDR2 SNEGSKA (reference sequence). There are 15 residues in the CDR3. The ends lost 3 bases at V and 6 bases at J; junction bases unmatched: 10. CDR3 sequence: CSASPAAGALNEQFF. DNA for the CDR3: TGCAGTGCTAGTCCGGCAGCGGGGGCTCTCAATGAGCAGTTCTTC.